This T cell receptor (beta chain) stems from a study of early T cells in non-severe SARS-CoV-2 infection. Study-wide background: With bulk RNA from unsorted whole blood as input, sequencing yielded unpaired chains. The study's findings and limits: VDJdb-based annotation leaned toward anti-spike CD8 responses and missed private and CD4 specificities.

Tagging with unique molecular identifiers was applied to individual cDNA molecules. TCRdb redid the calling of the 5' RACE reads with MiXCR, one entry per CDR3 protein. The table shows 90,000 or so distinct CDR3 sequences, with under 15% occurring only once. This clonotype has a handful of counts. The antigen remains undetermined. Germline assignment: CDR1 DFQATT and CDR2 SNEGSKA (reference sequence). Trimming pared 3 bases from V and 3 bases from J, leaving 18 bases between. CDR3 length: 15 residues. Sequences were obtained from whole blood. The origin of this receptor is an adult who was a healthcare worker with PCR-confirmed SARS-CoV-2 infection or an uninfected control (not recorded which). The chain carries TRBV20-1 and TRBJ2-7, with D tentatively TRBD2 (7 bases). The CDR3 protein is CSASAWPAGHYEQYF. The CDR3 nucleotides read TGCAGTGCTAGTGCATGGCCAGCGGGACACTACGAGCAGTACTTC.